The 7 T cell receptor beta chains listed next were all sequenced from one sample in a study of regulatory T cells in long-lasting Graves disease. Assembly of TCR beta libraries relied on iRepertoire HTBI primers together with Arm-PCR of CDR3 regions. TCRdb used MiXCR to reprocess the multiplex PCR reads, holding one entry per CDR3 protein. The sample has approximately 490,000 distinct CDR3 sequences, roughly 16% seen once; the top ten hold 12%. Time point: newly diagnosed GD, antithyroid drugs for less than 3 months. From RNA extracted from PBMCs, the TCR library was made. These data are also associated with another study on T cells in Graves' hyperthyroidism and ophthalmopathy.

Here the sequenced sample was peripheral blood mononuclear cells (PBMCs), taken at new diagnosis, from a patient treated with antithyroid drugs. These receptor sequences come from a man aged 40-49 years with Graves disease.

The rearrangement uses TRBV4-1 and TRBJ2-7; weak D call: TRBD2 (5 bases). Looked up from germline, CDR1 is MGHRA and CDR2 is YSYEKL. Trimming removed 1 base at V and 1 base at J, with 8 bases between. The CDR3 totals 14 residues. CDR3 amino acids: CASSQARGSYEQYF. CDR3 nucleotides: TGCGCCAGCAGCCAAGCCCGGGGTTCCTACGAGCAGTACTTC.

This clonotype was detected ten times or more. V is TRBV2 and J is TRBJ1-2; no reliable D call. The germline CDR1 and CDR2 sequences are SNHLY and FYNNEI. The CDR3 totals 12 residues. V was pared by 8 bases and J by 4 bases, with 11 bases between. The CDR3 nucleotides read TGTGCCAGCCTTGACAAACTCTATGGCTACACCTTC. Protein sequence: CASLDKLYGYTF.

In this sample, this clonotype turned up a few times. V and J are TRBV10-1 and TRBJ2-2; D is unclear. The CDR3 loop spans 14 amino acids. Germline V gene lookup returns CDR1 WNHNN and CDR2 SYGVQD (reference sequence). The V gene lost 5 bases and the J gene lost 7 bases, with 14 bases spanning the gap. CDR3 protein: CASSPGPQHGELFF. The CDR3 nucleotides are TGCGCCAGCAGTCCGGGCCCCCAGCACGGGGAGCTGTTTTTT.

This clonotype was detected ten times or more. This chain joins TRBV20-1 and TRBJ1-5, with 10 positions matching TRBD1. CDR1 is DFQATT, CDR2 SNEGSKA, per germline (reference sequence). The CDR3 consists of 16 residues. V shed 5 bases and J 0 bases; nucleotides not matched to a gene: 7. CDR3 nucleotides: TGCAGTGCTGCCGGGACAGGGGCGGGTAGCAATCAGCCCCAGCATTTT. Translating it yields CSAAGTGAGSNQPQHF.

The J gene is TRBJ1-5, the V gene TRBV2; D is ambiguous. V lost 6 bases and J lost 3, with 9 bases in between. Germline CDR1 is SNHLY and CDR2 is FYNNEI. The length of the CDR3 is 13 residues. CDR3 DNA: TGTGCCAGCAGACGGGAGACCAATCAGCCCCAGCATTTT. It yields the protein CASRRETNQPQHF.

The rearrangement joins TRBV6-1 to TRBJ2-7; D possibly corresponds to TRBD1 (6 bases). CDR1 and CDR2 (germline): MNHNS, SASEGT. The CDR3 covers 14 residues. Deletions cut 6 bases from V and 2 bases from J, with 14 bases between. DNA for the CDR3: TGTGCCAGCAGGCTCAGGACAGAGGCCTACGAGCAGTACTTC. Encoded protein: CASRLRTEAYEQYF.

Ten or more counts support this clonotype. This chain links TRBV5-1 with TRBJ1-4; the D gene is possibly TRBD1 (5 bases). The germline V and J ends were trimmed by 7 bases and 8 bases, with 15 bases remaining between them. The length of the CDR3 is 13 residues. Per germline, CDR1 SGHRS and CDR2 YFSETQ. CDR3 region: CASSAPEGEKLFF. The CDR3 DNA is TGCGCCAGCTCTGCCCCCGAGGGGGAAAAACTGTTTTTT.